This T cell receptor beta chain appears in the sequencing data of a study of identical twins. A note on this clonotype: Its antigen is still unknown.

Study-level points and caveats: Its conclusions, products of cross-sectional statistical analysis, did not come from following the same donors.

TCRdb processed the 5' RACE reads anew with MiXCR; each CDR3 protein has one entry. The table lists around 1.7 million distinct CDR3 sequences, around 33% of them singletons. CDR3 size: 14 residues. J gave up 4 bases and V 7 bases, and 6 bases lay outside the gene matches. CDR1 and CDR2 from the germline V gene are SNHLY and FYNNEI. The chain links TRBV2 to TRBJ1-2, with 10 bases lining up with TRBD1. The receptor's source is a newborn girl in good health. The source material was cord blood. The CDR3 sequence: CASTAGTGVYGYTF. CDR3 nucleotides: TGTGCCAGCACGGCCGGGACAGGGGTCTATGGCTACACCTTC.